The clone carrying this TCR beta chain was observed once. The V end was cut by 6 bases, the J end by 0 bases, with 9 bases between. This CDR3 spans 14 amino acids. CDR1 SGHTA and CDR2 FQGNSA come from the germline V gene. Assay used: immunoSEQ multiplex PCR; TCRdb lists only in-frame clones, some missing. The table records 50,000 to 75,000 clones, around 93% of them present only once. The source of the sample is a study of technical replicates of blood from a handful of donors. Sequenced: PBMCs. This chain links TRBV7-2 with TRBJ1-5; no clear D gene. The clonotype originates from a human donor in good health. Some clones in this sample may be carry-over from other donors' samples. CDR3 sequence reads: CASRSTNSNQPQHF. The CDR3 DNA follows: TGTGCCAGCAGGTCGACAAATAGCAATCAGCCCCAGCATTTT.